The source of this TCR beta chain is a study of blood T cell repertoires in COVID-19. Recruits, aged roughly 18 to 95 years, lived in 24 US areas. Grouping used clinical history reported by participants in a survey and questionnaire. For recovered donors of Cohort 3, there were two negative PCRs, clearance, or symptom resolution. The CDR3 spans 15 residues. The germline V and J ends were trimmed by 1 base and 5 bases, with 14 bases remaining between them. CDR1 and CDR2 from the germline V gene are SGHTA and FQGNSA. Authors' data handling: Reference gene primer amplification gave nucleated cell count estimates. The protocol was immunoSEQ multiplex PCR, while the TCRdb copy is restricted to in-frame clones and leaves out a portion. V, J and clone size are taken as reported in that table, and D and trimming were inferred from the DNA itself. The table has about 18,000 clones, 88% seen once; the top ten hold about 5%.

Sequencing was carried out using PBMCs or T cells enriched from blood (not recorded which). This rearrangement joins TRBV7-2 to TRBJ2-5; D might be TRBD1 (8 bases). The receptor was isolated from a woman in her thirties who had recovered from COVID-19. In nucleotides, the CDR3 is TGTGCCAGCAGCTTAGTAGCACAGGGGGGGGAGACCCAGTACTTC. Protein: CASSLVAQGGETQYF.